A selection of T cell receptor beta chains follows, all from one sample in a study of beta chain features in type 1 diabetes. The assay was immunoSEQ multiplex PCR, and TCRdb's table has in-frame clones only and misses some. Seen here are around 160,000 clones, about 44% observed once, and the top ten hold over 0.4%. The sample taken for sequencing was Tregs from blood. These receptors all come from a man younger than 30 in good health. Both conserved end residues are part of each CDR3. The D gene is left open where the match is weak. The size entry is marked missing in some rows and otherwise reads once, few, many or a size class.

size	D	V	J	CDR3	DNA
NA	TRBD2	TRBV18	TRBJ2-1	CASSSLAGAIFRGYNEQFF	TGTGCCAGCTCATCTTTAGCGGGAGCAATCTTTCGGGGATACAATGAGCAGTTCTTC
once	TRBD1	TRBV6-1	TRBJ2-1	CASSVSGTGRNEQFF	TGTGCCAGCAGTGTCTCCGGGACAGGGAGAAATGAGCAGTTCTTC
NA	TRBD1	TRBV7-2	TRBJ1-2	CASSIDRDYGYTF	TGTGCCAGCAGCATTGACAGGGACTATGGCTACACCTTC
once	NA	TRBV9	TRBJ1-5	CAGSTGQGPQHF	TGTGCCGGATCGACAGGCCAAGGGCCCCAGCATTTT
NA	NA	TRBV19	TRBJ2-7	CASSMSGHSYEQYF	TGTGCCAGTAGTATGAGCGGGCACTCCTACGAGCAGTACTTC
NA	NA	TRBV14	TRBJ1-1	CASSPWAGDPLNTEAFF	TGTGCCAGCAGCCCCTGGGCAGGGGACCCTCTGAACACTGAAGCTTTCTTT
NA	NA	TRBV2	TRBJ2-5	CASRVGLLIGETQYF	TGTGCCAGCAGGGTGGGACTGCTAATCGGGGAGACCCAGTACTTC
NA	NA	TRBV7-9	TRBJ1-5	CASSLGHTERHQPQHF	TGTGCCAGCAGCTTGGGACACACCGAAAGGCATCAGCCCCAGCATTTT
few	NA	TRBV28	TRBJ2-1	CASSLSRTAQEQFF	TGTGCCAGCAGTTTATCCCGGACAGCGCAGGAGCAGTTCTTC
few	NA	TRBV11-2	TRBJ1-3	CASSLNAASSGNTIYF	TGTGCCAGCAGCTTAAACGCCGCGAGCTCTGGAAACACCATATATTTT
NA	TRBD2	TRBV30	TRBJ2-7	CAWSGLASLYEQYF	TGTGCCTGGAGCGGACTAGCGTCCTTATACGAGCAGTACTTC
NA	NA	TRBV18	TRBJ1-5	CASSHRGNQPQHF	TGTGCCAGCTCACACAGGGGCAATCAGCCCCAGCATTTT
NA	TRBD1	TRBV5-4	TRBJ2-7	CASSLVGQNYEQYF	TGTGCCAGCAGCTTGGTGGGACAGAACTACGAGCAGTACTTC
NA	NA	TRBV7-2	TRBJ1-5	CASSTRSTQPQHF	TGTGCCAGCAGCACCCGCAGTACACAGCCCCAGCATTTT
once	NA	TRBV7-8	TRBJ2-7	CASSPEGRYYEQYF	TGTGCCAGCAGCCCAGAAGGGAGATACTACGAGCAGTACTTC
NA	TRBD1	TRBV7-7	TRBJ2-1	CASSVDRDANEQFF	TGTGCCAGCAGCGTCGACAGGGACGCCAATGAGCAGTTCTTC
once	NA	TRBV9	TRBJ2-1	CASSALSSYNEQFF	TGTGCCAGCAGCGCCCTGAGCTCCTACAATGAGCAGTTCTTC
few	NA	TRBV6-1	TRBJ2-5	CASNQAPDQYF	TGTGCCAGCAATCAGGCCCCTGACCAGTACTTC
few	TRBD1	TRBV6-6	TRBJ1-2	CASTIPIRQGNYGYTF	TGTGCCAGCACCATACCAATCCGACAGGGAAACTATGGCTACACCTTC
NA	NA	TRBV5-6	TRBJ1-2	CASSPGENYGYTF	TGTGCCAGCAGCCCTGGAGAGAACTATGGCTACACCTTC
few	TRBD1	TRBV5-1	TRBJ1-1	CASSFSGTENTEAFF	TGCGCCAGCAGCTTCTCCGGGACAGAGAACACTGAAGCTTTCTTT
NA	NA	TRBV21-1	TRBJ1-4	CASRRDINEKLFF	TGTGCCAGCAGGCGGGATATAAATGAAAAACTGTTTTTT
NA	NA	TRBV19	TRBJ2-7	CASSPRLDSYEQYF	TGTGCCAGTAGCCCCCGACTCGACTCCTACGAGCAGTACTTC
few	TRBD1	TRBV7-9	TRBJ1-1	CASSLAGQGNTEAFF	TGTGCCAGCAGCTTAGCGGGACAGGGGAACACTGAAGCTTTCTTT
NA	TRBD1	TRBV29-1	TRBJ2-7	CSVGATGPYEQYF	TGCAGCGTTGGGGCGACAGGGCCCTACGAGCAGTACTTC
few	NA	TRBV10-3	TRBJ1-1	CATSPRDTEAFF	TGTGCCACGTCTCCGCGGGACACTGAAGCTTTCTTT
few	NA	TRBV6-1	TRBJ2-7	CASSPRERGMYEQYF	TGTGCCAGCAGTCCGAGGGAGAGGGGGATGTACGAGCAGTACTTC